The 22 T cell receptor beta chains listed next were all sequenced from one sample in a study of Graves' ophthalmopathy and Graves' hyperthyroidism. Amplification of TCR beta CDR3 regions used RNA transcripts. Following a first-round RT-PCR that used HTBI primers, a second-round multiplex PCR was carried out. One entry per CDR3 protein results from TCRdb running MiXCR on the multiplex PCR reads. The table records roughly 400,000 distinct CDR3 sequences, about 18% of them present only once. The sequencing sample was made of peripheral blood. The receptors here all came from an adult woman with stable Graves' hyperthyroidism.

The V call is TRBV20-1, the J call TRBJ1-1, with a tentative D call TRBD1 (5 bases). Trimming left V 1 base short and J 4 bases short, with 16 bases between. Per germline, CDR1 DFQATT and CDR2 SNEGSKA (reference sequence). The CDR3 sequence is 15 residues long. The CDR3 DNA sequence: TGCAGTGCTAGAGTCGGAACATCAGGGAGCACTGAAGCTTTCTTT. Translation: CSARVGTSGSTEAFF.

This clonotype occurred a few times. The chain joins TRBV30 to TRBJ2-7; D perhaps matches TRBD1 (5 bases). This CDR3 region has 15 residues. Germline V CDR1 and CDR2: GTSNPN, SVGIG (reference sequence). V gave up 2 bases and J gave up 2 bases, with 16 bases separating them. CDR3 region: CAWSLGTAGPYEQYF. The CDR3 DNA reads TGTGCCTGGAGTCTCGGAACTGCAGGGCCCTACGAGCAGTACTTC.

This clonotype was recorded many times. The J gene is TRBJ2-7, the V gene TRBV7-6; 13 nucleotides agree with TRBD2. J gave up 6 bases and V 5 bases, and 7 bases lay outside the gene matches. The CDR3 sequence is 15 residues long. Germline V CDR1 and CDR2: SGHVS, FNYEAQ. The CDR3 DNA sequence: TGTGCCAGCAGCCTTACTAGCGGGAGGGCTAGCGAGCAGTACTTC. Amino acid sequence: CASSLTSGRASEQYF. Looking up the rest from reference TRBV7-6 and TRBJ2-7 gives the full variable domain: GAGVSQSPRYKVTKRGQDVALRCDPISGHVSLYWYRQALGQGPEFLTYFNYEAQQDKSGLPNDRFSAERPEGSISTLTIQRTEQRDSAMYRCASSLTSGRASEQYFGPGTRLTVT.

The table lists this clonotype with many counts. The chain has TRBV29-1 and TRBJ2-6, with 9 bases fitting TRBD1. Per germline, CDR1 SQVTM and CDR2 ANQGSEA. J lost 3 bases, V lost 5 bases, and 8 bases had no gene match. The CDR3 spans 16 residues. The CDR3 DNA is TGCAGCGTTTGGGTGACAGGGGGGTTTGGGGCCAACGTCCTGACTTTC. It specifies CSVWVTGGFGANVLTF.

The sample holds many counts of this clonotype. In nucleotides, the CDR3 is TGTGCCAGCAGCCAACCGGGACCGAACACCGGGGAGCTGTTTTTT. Encoded protein: CASSQPGPNTGELFF. The chain links TRBV12-3 or TRBV12-4 to TRBJ2-2; D may match TRBD1 or TRBD2 (5 bases each). Trimming took off 6 bases at V and 0 bases at J, with 11 bases between the two ends. There are 15 residues in the CDR3.

In this sample, this clonotype turned up many times. The chain carries TRBV28 and TRBJ2-4; D might be TRBD2 (6 bases). This CDR3 has 15 residues. In germline, CDR1 is MDHEN, CDR2 SYDVKM. The V gene lost 3 bases and the J gene lost 3 bases, with 12 bases spanning the gap. This CDR3 is CASSLGGSGKNIQYF. In DNA form, the CDR3 reads TGTGCCAGCAGTTTGGGGGGTTCTGGCAAAAACATTCAGTACTTC. The full variable domain, rest sourced from reference TRBV28 and TRBJ2-4, is DVKVTQSSRYLVKRTGEKVFLECVQDMDHENMFWYRQDPGLGLRLIYFSYDVKMKEKGDIPEGYSVSREKKERFSLILESASTNQTSMYLCASSLGGSGKNIQYFGAGTRLSVL.

There are many counts of this clonotype. J is TRBJ2-2 and V is TRBV12-3 or TRBV12-4, with D perhaps matching TRBD1 or TRBD2 (5 bases each). Trimming left V 7 bases short and J 0 bases short, with 12 bases between. The CDR3 extends over 15 amino acids. CDR3 DNA: TGTGCCAGCACCTGGGACGGACCGAACACCGGGGAGCTGTTTTTT. Protein sequence: CASTWDGPNTGELFF.

This clonotype was observed at least ten times. This chain uses TRBV20-1 with TRBJ1-1; 7 positions agree with TRBD1. CDR3 size: 15 residues. Germline V gives CDR1 DFQATT, CDR2 SNEGSKA (reference sequence). The V segment lost 3 bases and the J segment 0 bases; nucleotides outside the gene matches: 7. Here the CDR3 DNA reads TGCAGTGCTAGGGGGACAGTCTTTCTGAACACTGAAGCTTTCTTT. It codes for CSARGTVFLNTEAFF.

This clonotype was seen ten or more times. The chain's CDR3 is CASTSRRVGTGELFF. CDR3 in DNA: TGTGCCAGCACCTCACGGAGGGTTGGAACCGGGGAGCTGTTTTTT. The chain carries TRBV7-2 and TRBJ2-2, with D perhaps matching TRBD2 (6 bases). V lost 7 bases to trimming and J lost 5 bases, with 17 bases between them. This CDR3 comprises 15 residues. Germline CDR1 is SGHTA and CDR2 is FQGNSA.

This clonotype was found many times. This rearrangement joins TRBV28 to TRBJ2-2; possible D gene TRBD1, 5 bases. This CDR3 contains 17 residues. Trimming shortened V by 7 bases and J by 0 bases, and 18 bases separated the two germline ends. From germline, CDR1 is MDHEN and CDR2 SYDVKM. The CDR3 sequence: CASTPIRQGTNTGELFF. Here the CDR3 DNA reads TGTGCCAGCACCCCAATACGCCAGGGAACGAACACCGGGGAGCTGTTTTTT.

This clonotype has more than one count but fewer than ten. CDR3: CASSAGARETQYF. In DNA form, the CDR3 reads TGTGCCAGCAGTGCGGGGGCCAGGGAGACCCAGTACTTC. The chain combines TRBV2 with TRBJ2-5; D tentatively fits TRBD1 or TRBD2 (6 bases each). CDR1 SNHLY and CDR2 FYNNEI come from the germline V gene. V gave up 4 bases and J gave up 5 bases, with 11 bases separating them. The CDR3 is 13 amino acids. The variable domain in full, with the rest retrieved from reference TRBV2 and TRBJ2-5, is EPEVTQTPSHQVTQMGQEVILRCVPISNHLYFYWYRQILGQKVEFLVSFYNNEISEKSEIFDDQFSVERPDGSNFTLKIRSTKLEDSAMYFCASSAGARETQYFGPGTRLLVL.

This clonotype was recorded at least ten times. The chain uses TRBV7-2 and TRBJ2-7; D ambiguous. V lost 1 base to trimming and J lost 3 bases, with 10 bases between them. The V gene's germline CDR1 is SGHTA and CDR2 FQGNSA. There are 14 residues in the CDR3. The CDR3: CASSLERVGYEQYF. For the CDR3, the DNA is TGTGCCAGCAGCTTAGAACGGGTAGGCTACGAGCAGTACTTC.

This clonotype has a count of ten or more. The V and J genes are TRBV28 and TRBJ2-7, with 9 bases matching TRBD1. CDR1 is MDHEN and CDR2 is SYDVKM in the germline V gene. The CDR3 runs to 15 residues. V lost 3 bases, J lost 5 bases, and 8 bases stayed unmatched. The CDR3 is CASSLSGQGGNEQYF. CDR3 bases: TGTGCCAGCAGTTTGTCGGGACAGGGAGGGAACGAGCAGTACTTC.

The table lists this clonotype with many counts. The rearrangement links TRBV19 to TRBJ1-5, with a weak D call TRBD1 (6 bases). From germline, CDR1 is LNHDA and CDR2 SQIVND (reference sequence). V shed 3 bases and J shed 7 bases, with 10 bases lying between them. The CDR3 runs 13 residues. Here the CDR3 DNA reads TGTGCCAGTAGTATTTCAGGGGAGCAGCCCCAGCATTTT. It codes for CASSISGEQPQHF.

This clonotype appeared a few times. The gene calls are TRBV29-1 and TRBJ2-7; no clear D. Trimming removed 4 bases at V and 3 bases at J, with 13 bases between. The CDR3 sequence is 13 residues long. Germline V gene data show CDR1 as SQVTM and CDR2 as ANQGSEA. The CDR3 DNA is TGCAGCGTTGCGCACAGCCTTTTCTACGAGCAGTACTTC. It encodes CSVAHSLFYEQYF.

This clonotype was detected ten times or more. The chain couples TRBV5-5 to TRBJ2-7; 9 positions match TRBD1. This CDR3 is built from 14 residues. CDR1 SGHKS and CDR2 YYEKEE come from the germline V gene (reference sequence). V dropped 5 bases and J dropped 3; count of bases not matched to a gene: 6. The CDR3 loop is CASSLGTGFYEQYF. CDR3 in DNA: TGTGCCAGCAGTTTAGGGACAGGGTTCTACGAGCAGTACTTC. Full variable domain (remainder filled in from reference TRBV5-5 and TRBJ2-7): DAGVTQSPTHLIKTRGQQVTLRCSPISGHKSVSWYQQVLGQGPQFIFQYYEKEERGRGNFPDRFSARQFPNYSSELNVNALLLGDSALYLCASSLGTGFYEQYFGPGTRLTVT.

This clonotype was counted ten times or more. The CDR3 DNA follows: TGTGCCAGCAGCCAAATAGCGGGCGGCTACGAGCAGTACTTC. Protein sequence: CASSQIAGGYEQYF. The gene calls are TRBV3-1 and TRBJ2-7, with 7 bases matching TRBD2. This CDR3 has 14 residues. Trimming removed 2 bases from V and 3 bases from J; junction bases left unmatched: 4. Germline V gene data show CDR1 as LGHDT and CDR2 as YNNKEL (reference sequence).

The table lists this clonotype with many counts. The rearrangement uses TRBV20-1 and TRBJ1-5; D is unresolved. Trimming pared 2 bases from V and 5 bases from J, leaving 10 bases between. Germline assignment: CDR1 DFQATT and CDR2 SNEGSKA (reference sequence). The CDR3 runs 13 residues. CDR3: CSARKDIYQPQHF. CDR3 bases: TGCAGTGCTAGAAAAGACATCTATCAGCCCCAGCATTTT.

This clonotype was picked up many times. This chain joins TRBV6-1 and TRBJ2-7; D gene unclear. V was shortened by 3 bases and J by 5 bases, with 11 bases between the two germline ends. Looked up from germline, CDR1 is MNHNS and CDR2 is SASEGT. The CDR3 covers 13 residues. Written as DNA, the CDR3 is TGTGCCAGCAGTGATTTAAGGGCCAACGAGCAGTACTTC. Translated: CASSDLRANEQYF.

This sequence joins TRBV5-1 and TRBJ1-5; 9 nucleotides line up with TRBD1. V shed 5 bases, J shed 3 bases, and the junction held 6 bases outside the gene matches. The CDR3 consists of 15 residues. Germline loops: CDR1 SGHRS, CDR2 YFSETQ. DNA of the CDR3: TGCGCCAGCAGGGGAGGGACAGGGACCAATCAGCCCCAGCATTTT. The encoded protein is CASRGGTGTNQPQHF.

The chain carries TRBV20-1 and TRBJ2-5; TRBD1 matches at 9 bases. This CDR3 is 15 amino acids long. V shed 6 bases and J 5 bases; nucleotides not matched to a gene: 13. Germline V gene data show CDR1 as DFQATT and CDR2 as SNEGSKA (reference sequence). As DNA, the CDR3 is TGCAGTGCCTCGCGGCCACAGGGGGCTGAGGAGACCCAGTACTTC. It translates to CSASRPQGAEETQYF.

This clonotype turned up a few times. A read error may account for a junction end that differs from germline. The chain employs TRBV4-3 and TRBJ2-7, with D possibly called TRBD1 or TRBD2 (5 bases each). Germline lookup yields CDR1 LGHNA and CDR2 YSLEER. The CDR3 runs 13 residues. The CDR3 nucleotides read TGCGCCAGCAGCCAAAACCGGGACGACGAGCAGTGCTTC. Translation: CASSQNRDDEQCF.